One TCR beta chain is described in this entry. Its cognate antigen is unknown. Authors' data handling: Filtering differed because ImmunoSEQ produced junction-only sequences that carried no quality scores. The table came from immunoSEQ multiplex PCR; TCRdb's copy has only in-frame clones and leaves some out. The V and J calls and clone size are taken from that table; D and trimming were inferred from the DNA. The sample holds around 2.1 million clones, about 93% seen once. This sample was taken from a study of shared clonotypes between healthy human individuals. The CDR3 is made up of 15 amino acids. In germline, CDR1 is SGHNT, CDR2 YYREEE (reference sequence). Trimming stripped 1 base from V and 4 bases from J, with 15 bases between. The study, taken as a whole, reports: Sequencing depth was a factor that was expected to affect clonotype sharing among donors.

Naive CD8 cells, CD45RO-negative and positively selected for CCR7, excluded terminally differentiated effector memory CD45RA+ cells. All donors were Caucasian adults living in Nashville, Tennessee. This sequence joins TRBV5-4 and TRBJ2-7; D is undetermined. The sample consisted of naive CD8+ T cells from PBMCs. This TCR came from a man younger than 35 in good health. Some clones in this sample may be carry-over from other donors' samples. The CDR3 loop reads CASSLSKGYKYEQYF. The CDR3, as DNA: TGTGCCAGCAGCTTGTCTAAGGGCTATAAATACGAGCAGTACTTC.